This T cell receptor beta chain was sequenced in a study of blood T cells in healthy people across ages. The germline gives CDR1 SSHAT, CDR2 FNYEAQ (reference sequence). CDR3 length: 13 residues. A second PCR of 7 to 11 cycles used a sample-barcoded 5' primer and a J-beta primer mix. Per-sample output comprised a minimum of 2.5 million paired-end reads containing CDR3. TCRdb independently ran MiXCR on the 5' RACE reads; one entry per CDR3 protein. This sample has roughly 500,000 distinct CDR3 sequences, with under 30% found just once. Notes on this clonotype: The junction departs from germline at one end; a sequencing error may be responsible.

At least 5.5 micrograms of total RNA were extracted per sample. Another study also made use of these data, one on T cells of mothers and their children.

The chain has TRBV7-7 and TRBJ2-1; D is unresolved. This TCR derives from a boy younger than 18 in good health. Sequencing input: blood. CDR3 bases: TGTGCTAGCAGCTTGTACGGAGACAATGAGCAGTTCTTC. Protein: CASSLYGDNEQFF.